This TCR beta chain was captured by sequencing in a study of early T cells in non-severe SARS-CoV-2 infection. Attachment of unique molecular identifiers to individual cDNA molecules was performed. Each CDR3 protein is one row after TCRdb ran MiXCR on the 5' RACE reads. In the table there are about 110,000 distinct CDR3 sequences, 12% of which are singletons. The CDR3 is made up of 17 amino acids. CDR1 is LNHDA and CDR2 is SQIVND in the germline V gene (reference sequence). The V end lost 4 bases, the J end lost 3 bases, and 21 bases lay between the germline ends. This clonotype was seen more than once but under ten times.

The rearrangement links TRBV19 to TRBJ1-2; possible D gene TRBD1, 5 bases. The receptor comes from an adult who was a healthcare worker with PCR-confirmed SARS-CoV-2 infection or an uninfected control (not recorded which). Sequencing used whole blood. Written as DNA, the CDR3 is TGTGCCAGTAGTACCACTCGAGGGGCAGACAACTACTATGGCTACACCTTC. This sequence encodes CASSTTRGADNYYGYTF. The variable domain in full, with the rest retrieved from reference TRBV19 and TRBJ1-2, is DGGITQSPKYLFRKEGQNVTLSCEQNLNHDAMYWYRQDPGQGLRLIYYSQIVNDFQKGDIAEGYSVSREKKESFPLTVTSAQKNPTAFYLCASSTTRGADNYYGYTFGSGTRLTVV.